The clone carrying this T cell receptor (beta chain) was observed a few times. The antigen is undetermined. The CDR3 consists of 15 residues. Germline values: CDR1 SGHRS, CDR2 YFSETQ. Trimming pared 0 bases from V and 1 base from J, leaving 8 bases between. Template switching added a universal primer site; cDNA carried unique molecular identifiers. Each CDR3 protein gets one entry after TCRdb re-called the 5' RACE reads with MiXCR. The table includes 450,000 or so distinct CDR3 sequences, about a fifth detected once. The data were taken from a study of identical twins. Notes on the study in general: The study found that models underestimated out-of-frame TCR alpha sharing in monozygotic twins.

The origin of this receptor is a man aged 50 to 60 in good health. The V gene is TRBV5-1, the J gene TRBJ1-3, with a possible D match to TRBD1 (6 bases). Material: naive T cells sorted from blood. The CDR3 DNA sequence: TGCGCCAGCAGCTTGGACGGACAGTCTGGAAACACCATATATTTT. Protein product: CASSLDGQSGNTIYF.